Listed below are T cell receptor beta chains from one sample, sequenced in a study of blood T cells in healthy people across ages. Each CDR3 protein gets one entry after TCRdb re-called the 5' RACE reads with MiXCR. The table shows approximately 1.5 million distinct CDR3 sequences, with about 42% occurring only once. The sequencing input was blood. These receptors originate from a woman between 18 and 30 years old in good health. Both conserved end residues are part of each CDR3. A D gene is named only where the DNA matches it firmly. Clone sizes are given selectively: once, few, many, or a class where the clone is expanded.

v_gene,d_gene,abundance,j_gene,CDR3aa,CDR3nt
TRBV25-1,TRBD1,few,TRBJ1-2,CASSSRGRGYTF,TGTGCCAGCAGCAGCAGGGGGCGAGGCTACACCTTC
TRBV6-2/TRBV6-3,TRBD1,few,TRBJ2-6,CASRTGFLSGANVLTF,TGTGCCAGCCGGACAGGGTTTTTATCTGGGGCCAACGTCCTGACTTTC
TRBV7-2,NA,few,TRBJ2-7,CASKPPGDYEQYF,TGTGCCAGCAAGCCTCCGGGCGACTACGAGCAGTACTTC
TRBV29-1,NA,few,TRBJ2-3,CSMATSWDTDTQYF,TGCAGCATGGCGACTAGTTGGGACACAGATACGCAGTATTTT
TRBV6-5,NA,few,TRBJ1-4,CASSRDAPTNEKLYF,TGTGCCAGCAGCCGAGACGCACCAACTAATGAAAAACTGTATTTT
TRBV12-3/TRBV12-4,TRBD1,once,TRBJ1-2,CASSFDRGNNYGYTF,TGTGCCAGCAGTTTCGACAGGGGCAACAACTATGGCTACACCTTC
TRBV6-5,NA,NA,TRBJ1-4,CASSYSWTAATNEKLFF,TGTGCCAGCAGTTACTCATGGACGGCTGCAACTAATGAAAAACTGTTTTTT
TRBV4-1,TRBD1,once,TRBJ1-5,CASSPGTAGNQPQHF,TGCGCCAGCAGCCCCGGGACAGCGGGCAATCAGCCCCAGCATTTT
TRBV5-6,TRBD1,NA,TRBJ1-1,CASSGQVAYEAFF,TGTGCCAGCAGCGGACAGGTTGCATATGAAGCTTTCTTT
TRBV7-2,TRBD2,NA,TRBJ2-1,CASRKSGSAYNEQFF,TGTGCCAGCAGAAAAAGCGGGAGTGCCTACAATGAGCAGTTCTTC
TRBV27,NA,NA,TRBJ2-5,CASSLSSRLLDETQYF,TGTGCCAGCAGTTTATCAAGCCGTTTGTTGGATGAGACCCAGTACTTC
TRBV4-1,TRBD2,NA,TRBJ2-1,CASSQDASGGANEQFF,TGCGCCAGCAGCCAAGATGCTAGCGGGGGGGCCAATGAGCAGTTCTTC
TRBV20-1,TRBD1,few,TRBJ1-6,CSASNQGAAYNSPLHF,TGCAGTGCTTCGAATCAGGGGGCGGCCTATAATTCACCCCTCCACTTT
TRBV7-2,NA,NA,TRBJ2-5,CASSNGRRETQYF,TGTGCCAGCAGTAACGGCCGTCGCGAGACCCAGTACTTC
TRBV27,NA,NA,TRBJ1-2,CASSFWPGDNYGYTF,TGTGCCAGCAGTTTTTGGCCAGGGGACAACTATGGCTACACCTTC
TRBV7-9,NA,NA,TRBJ2-7,CASSSSRGPYEQYF,TGTGCCAGCAGCTCTTCCAGGGGTCCCTACGAGCAGTACTTC
TRBV12-3/TRBV12-4,NA,once,TRBJ2-3,CASSPPGRQVGTDTQYF,TGTGCCAGCAGCCCACCCGGGAGACAGGTGGGCACAGATACGCAGTATTTT
TRBV14,NA,NA,TRBJ1-2,CASSQVVSRQRLYGYTF,TGTGCCAGCAGCCAAGTCGTTTCCCGACAGAGACTCTATGGCTACACCTTC
TRBV10-3,NA,once,TRBJ1-1,CATGLRGAGAEAFF,TGTGCCACGGGGCTCAGGGGCGCCGGGGCTGAAGCTTTCTTT
TRBV6-2/TRBV6-3,TRBD2,NA,TRBJ2-1,CASRPLAVRNNEQFF,TGTGCCAGCAGGCCACTAGCGGTACGTAACAATGAGCAGTTCTTC
TRBV27,NA,NA,TRBJ1-1,CASSFGTLSEAFF,TGTGCCAGCAGTTTCGGGACACTAAGTGAAGCTTTCTTT
TRBV5-5,NA,few,TRBJ1-4,CASSLAGPGHENEKLFF,TGTGCCAGCAGCTTGGCCGGTCCAGGACATGAAAATGAAAAACTGTTTTTT
TRBV29-1,NA,NA,TRBJ1-1,CSVAFGVNTEAFF,TGCAGCGTTGCCTTCGGTGTTAACACTGAAGCTTTCTTT
TRBV6-5,NA,NA,TRBJ1-2,CASSTRRYGYTF,TGTGCCAGCAGTACGCGACGATATGGCTACACCTTC
TRBV5-1,NA,NA,TRBJ1-2,CASSSPDGVDGYTF,TGCGCCAGCAGCTCTCCCGACGGAGTTGATGGCTACACCTTC
TRBV20-1,NA,NA,TRBJ1-5,CSARVIVRDQPQHF,TGCAGTGCTAGAGTGATAGTTCGGGATCAGCCCCAGCATTTT
TRBV9,NA,NA,TRBJ1-2,CASSVAPGRFSNYGYTF,TGTGCCAGCAGCGTAGCCCCGGGGCGCTTCAGTAACTATGGCTACACCTTC
TRBV24-1,NA,few,TRBJ2-3,CATSLGYTQYF,TGTGCCACCAGTCTGGGGTATACGCAGTATTTT
TRBV5-1,NA,NA,TRBJ2-7,CASRMAPQVDEQYF,TGCGCCAGCAGGATGGCCCCCCAGGTAGATGAGCAGTACTTC
TRBV7-9,TRBD1,few,TRBJ1-1,CASSPTGVMNTEAFF,TGTGCCAGCAGCCCCACAGGGGTCATGAACACTGAAGCTTTCTTT
TRBV4-3,NA,few,TRBJ1-4,CASSQGEFEPKNEKLFF,TGCGCCAGCAGCCAAGGGGAATTCGAACCCAAAAACGAAAAACTGTTTTTT
TRBV7-2,NA,few,TRBJ2-6,CASSVGTSGANVLTF,TGTGCCAGCAGCGTAGGGACCTCTGGGGCCAACGTCCTGACTTTC
TRBV20-1,TRBD2,NA,TRBJ2-3,CSAHILAGGSDTQYF,TGCAGTGCGCACATACTAGCGGGGGGATCTGATACGCAGTATTTT
TRBV10-3,TRBD2,many,TRBJ2-7,CATRDYSYEQYF,TGTGCCACCCGGGACTACTCCTACGAGCAGTACTTC
TRBV2,NA,NA,TRBJ2-3,CASNGQPPADTQYF,TGTGCCAGCAATGGGCAGCCACCTGCGGATACGCAGTATTTT
TRBV7-9,NA,few,TRBJ2-3,CASSPPMGVTDTQYF,TGTGCCAGCAGCCCCCCAATGGGGGTCACAGATACGCAGTATTTT
TRBV9,NA,NA,TRBJ2-1,CASSVGISIEQFF,TGTGCCAGCAGCGTAGGAATTAGCATTGAGCAGTTCTTC
TRBV20-1,NA,NA,TRBJ1-2,CSAADRAIYGYTF,TGCAGTGCAGCAGACAGAGCGATCTATGGCTACACCTTC
TRBV20-1,NA,NA,TRBJ1-5,CSASWGGSNKPQHF,TGCAGTGCTAGCTGGGGAGGTAGCAATAAGCCCCAGCATTTT
TRBV12-5,TRBD2,NA,TRBJ2-5,CASAVGGQETQYF,TGTGCTAGTGCTGTGGGAGGGCAAGAGACCCAGTACTTC
TRBV3-1,NA,NA,TRBJ2-2,CASSHKSGELFF,TGTGCCAGCAGCCACAAATCCGGGGAGCTGTTTTTT
TRBV20-1,NA,NA,TRBJ1-1,CSARDARGTEAFF,TGCAGTGCTAGAGATGCTCGGGGCACTGAAGCTTTCTTT
TRBV10-3,NA,NA,TRBJ2-3,CAVRTSADTQYF,TGTGCCGTCAGGACGAGCGCAGATACGCAGTATTTT
TRBV7-2,NA,NA,TRBJ2-1,CASSSAPVGDLEQFF,TGTGCCAGCAGCTCTGCCCCGGTCGGCGACCTTGAGCAGTTCTTC
TRBV29-1,TRBD1,NA,TRBJ2-7,CSVAGRRDRGYEQYF,TGCAGCGTTGCGGGAAGAAGGGACAGGGGATACGAGCAGTACTTC
TRBV12-3/TRBV12-4,NA,few,TRBJ2-1,CASSDPGSAKVGQFF,TGTGCCAGCAGTGATCCGGGATCGGCTAAGGTTGGGCAGTTCTTC